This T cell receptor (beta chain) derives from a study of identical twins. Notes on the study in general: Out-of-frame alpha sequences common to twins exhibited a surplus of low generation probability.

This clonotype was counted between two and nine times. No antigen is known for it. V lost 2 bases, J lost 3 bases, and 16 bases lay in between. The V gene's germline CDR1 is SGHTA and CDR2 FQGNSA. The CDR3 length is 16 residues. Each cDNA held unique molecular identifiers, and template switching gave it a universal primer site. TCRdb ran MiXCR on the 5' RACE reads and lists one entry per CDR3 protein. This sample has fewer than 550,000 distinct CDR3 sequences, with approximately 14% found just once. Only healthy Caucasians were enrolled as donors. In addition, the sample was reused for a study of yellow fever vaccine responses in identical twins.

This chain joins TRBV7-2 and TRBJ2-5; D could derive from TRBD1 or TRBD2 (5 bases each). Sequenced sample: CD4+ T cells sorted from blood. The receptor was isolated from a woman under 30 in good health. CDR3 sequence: CASSLFPLRGEETQYF. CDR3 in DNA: TGTGCCAGCAGCTTATTCCCCCTCCGGGGCGAAGAGACCCAGTACTTC.